The subject of this entry is one T cell receptor beta chain. Its antigen is still unknown. Qualities for individual bases were not recorded, and no much larger clone is one base off. Per the germline V gene (reference sequence), GTSNPN is the CDR1 and SVGIG is the CDR2. V drops 5 bases and J drops 6 bases, leaving 7 bases in between. From cysteine to phenylalanine, the CDR3 is 10 amino acids long. Only CDR3 DNA is held: 30 bases, read in frame from base 1. These data originate in a study of cytomegalovirus exposure and HLA in healthy donors (dated 2017 in TCRdb). Context from the whole study: An earlier analysis of more than 550 of the donors reported 276 Gb of sequence data and 90 million to 120 million unique TCR beta sequences obtained from some 170 million T cells. About 280 gigabases of sequencing data and approximately 85 million unique TCR sequences were included in an early release covering roughly 600 HLA-typed donors. Of the roughly 430 genotyped donors, around 81% fell in the genetic ancestry cluster associated with self-reported Caucasian donors. The study aimed to test whether cataloging public T cell receptors could reveal signatures of past pathogen exposure. The study used immunosequencing to profile the T cell repertoires of under 700 subjects and linked those repertoires to cytomegalovirus serostatus. Besides the first cohort of around 670 subjects, a separate validation cohort made up of 95 to 150 different subjects was used. High-throughput TCR immunosequencing, statistical association of individual TCRs with disease status, and machine learning were combined to predict cytomegalovirus infection status. A later analysis re-examined previously published TCR beta repertoires from 500 to 700 donors and added high-resolution HLA genotyping to investigate patterns of TCR occurrence. Rather than drawing on any new phenotypic data, the later analysis identified candidate immune exposures from TCR beta sequences and the way those sequences occurred across donors. An earlier analysis of around 540 of the donors applied high-throughput TCR beta sequencing to assess whether each TCR beta V gene segment acted as functional or pseudogenic. Donor age, sex, ethnicity and CMV serostatus were compiled alongside the repertoire data. Genome-wide SNP genotypes for about three fifths of the roughly 700 donors were used in a later genetic analysis, which treated that subset as a discovery cohort. Every repertoire in the discovery cohort had been generated on one and the same sequencing platform. Both class I and class II loci were covered by HLA typing, at four-digit resolution. The number of donors typed differed by locus, with 629-630 for A, B, C, DRB1 and DQB1, roughly 520 for DQA1, 606 for DPA1, and under 490 for DPB1. Roughly 5 DR-DQ haplotypes were handled as single units for association and clustering, since linkage in the cohort was strong. Among some 400 genotyped donors of the cohort, an average of approximately 240,000 unique TCR beta nucleotide sequences was sequenced per donor, of which about 19% were non-productive. General study outcomes and caveats: HLA typing was unavailable for some donors at each locus, so association tests used only the typed subset. Roughly uniform sequencing depth across donors was assumed in presence/absence analyses, although this assumption may not hold. According to a later genetic analysis, donors in an Asian-associated ancestry cluster had fewer N-insertions in productive TCRs than the approximately 670-donor mean. The 87-base-pair reads could not distinguish some IMGT-functional V segments, including TRBV6-2 and TRBV6-3, so those segments were excluded. Because counts were too low, 15 to 20 rarely observed V segments, including chromosome 9 orphons, were excluded from the earlier analysis of several hundred of the donors. In a later analysis, HLA-associated TCR beta chains showed more clonal expansion and lower generation probabilities than non-associated chains that were equally common. A later analysis associated about 16,000 TCR beta sequences with specific HLA alleles at a false discovery rate of 0.05. Strong co-occurrence of HLA alleles, especially DR and DQ, made assigning TCR associations to individual alleles difficult. According to a later analysis, most CMV-associated TCR beta chains appeared to be HLA-restricted, and the HLA associations seemed to be driven largely by CMV exposure. Cytomegalovirus status was reported to be diagnosed by the classifier with high specificity and sensitivity in both the original and validation cohorts. Only TCR beta chains were sequenced in this cohort, and the absence of alpha or paired-chain data limited detectable features. Three of the identified cytomegalovirus-associated TCR beta chains were confirmed in vitro to be specific for cytomegalovirus antigens. In a later analysis, the rate of TCR association differed among HLA loci, with DRB1 alleles having the most associated TCRs and HLA-C alleles having the fewest. A cluster of highly shared sequence variants was judged likely to represent a technical artifact of the sequencing pipeline. While some public TCRs were present in many individuals, most TCR sequences turned up only very rarely across donors. Broadly in line with IMGT annotations, most TCR beta V segments showed up in productive rearrangements about 87% or about 30% of the time in an earlier analysis of 587 of the donors. V-gene and J-gene trimming of TCR beta chains was associated with a missense DCLRE1C variant in a later genetic analysis, and the association was replicated in an independent cohort. The study gave a list of under 200 TCR beta chains associated with cytomegalovirus. Correlated functional status among segregating V segments might reflect linkage disequilibrium, but an unknown experimental factor could not be ruled out. In a later analysis, several top co-occurrence clusters were reported to appear linked to parvovirus B19, influenza, CMV and Epstein-Barr virus. CMV serostatus was the only immune exposure information available for the cohort. The authors suggested that the approach could potentially be extended to other disease states and immunological phenotypes. A further reported finding was that TCR beta sequences accurately predicted the HLA-A and HLA-B alleles for most subjects in the first cohort.

The method was the immunoSEQ multiplex PCR assay. For the multiplex PCR, a mixture combining 60 forward primers for TCR Vbeta segments and 13 reverse primers for TCR Jbeta segments was used. Amplification of the CDR3 region of rearranged TCR beta genes was performed with a multiplex PCR assay on genomic DNA. The amplified TCR beta libraries were sequenced on the Illumina HiSeq System as 87-base-pair reads. On the study's bioinformatics: In a later analysis, 70 million to 95 million unique TCR beta chains were counted across the approximately 670 repertoires, and roughly 11 million of these chains were shared by at least two donors. A nearest-neighbor algorithm error-corrected the raw reads and collapsed the reads into unique sequences, merging closely related sequences to remove PCR and sequencing errors. To assign V, D and J gene segments, CDR3 sequences were aligned to IMGT reference sequences. For a sequence to be retained, a match of at least six nucleotides to both a V gene segment and a J gene segment was required. A rearrangement was called productive if the CDR3 had no stop codons and remained in frame with V and J, and every other rearrangement was called non-productive. Following IMGT convention, CDR3 was defined as the stretch from the second conserved V-encoded cysteine up to the conserved J-encoded phenylalanine. In an earlier analysis of approximately 590 of the donors, sequences lacking an unambiguous match to a single V gene segment were excluded. An earlier analysis of 500 to 600 of the donors classified V segments as functional when productive rearrangements were above 56.7% and as segregating when the standard deviation between donors was above 5%. To diagnose cytomegalovirus status from the catalog of TCR beta chain sequences, a statistical classification framework was built. A later analysis assigned V and J genes by comparing TCR nucleotide sequences with IMGT/GENE-DB human TR gene sequences. The TCRdist pipeline was used in a later analysis to assign CDR3 sequences and most-parsimonious VDJ recombination scenarios. In a later analysis, each TCR beta chain was defined by its CDR3 amino acid sequence together with its V-gene family, and reads without a unique V-gene family were excluded. As a way to deal with suspected cross-contamination and a sequencing artifact, a later analysis dropped 450 to 600 nucleotide sequences that were highly shared and had low generation probability. A later analysis calculated a clonal expansion index for each public chain from normalized within-repertoire ranks of inferred template counts. In a later analysis, generation probabilities were computed with a VDJ recombination model fitted to out-of-frame rearrangements, and the resulting probabilities were checked against IGoR. In a later analysis, TCR-TCR, TCR-HLA and TCR-CMV co-occurrence was scored with hypergeometric tests, and a repertoire-size bias correction was applied to TCR pairs. In a later analysis, false discovery rates were estimated by permuting HLA or CMV assignments 20 times. A later analysis grouped co-occurring TCRs with DBSCAN, adding TCRdist sequence similarity when clustering within HLA-allele-positive subsets. Co-occurrence clustering excluded repertoires with fewer than 30,000 or more than 120,000 public chains, plus five with anomalous nucleotide sharing. This is the immuneACCESS table as TCRdb keeps it, with only in-frame sequences that have V and J called. A part of the clones is gone; compared with another copy, unresolved V genes explain less than half, and the rest is unexplained. Clone size and V and J calls were adopted from that table, with D and trimming inferred from the DNA. Counted in this sample were 150,000 to 200,000 clones; around 77% of them appeared once. Of the sample, 0.9% to 1.1% is held by the ten largest clones.

The cohort consisted of 600 or so healthy bone marrow donors. Cohort members were all nominally healthy when sampled, although unrecorded immune exposures were likely present. The donor tested CMV seronegative and was one of the 352 seronegative cohort members. Each donor provided a peripheral blood sample, and peripheral blood mononuclear cells were used for TCR beta sequencing. Genomic DNA extraction from the blood cell samples was performed with the Qiagen DNeasy Blood Extraction Kit. The sample was PBMCs. This clonotype originated in a woman in her thirties or forties in good health and CMV-seronegative. The chain is encoded by TRBV30 joined to TRBJ1-2, with the identity of the D gene unclear. The CDR3 reads CAWARDGYTF. The bases are TGTGCCTGGGCCCGCGATGGCTACACCTTC.